The rows below give T cell receptor beta chains drawn from one sample of a study of PD-L1 blockade in urothelial cancer. This table comes from immunoSEQ multiplex PCR, and its TCRdb copy is limited to in-frame clones, with some not included. Of 25,000 to 35,000 clones in the sample, around 90% were seen once. Sequences were derived from PBMCs, sampled around atezolizumab (anti-PD-L1) treatment. The receptors were sampled from a man aged 50-59 years with urothelial cancer. The conserved cysteine and the conserved F or W are not part of the CDR3 here. The order of the fields is V gene, J gene, CDR3 protein.

v_call: TRBV5-6
j_call: TRBJ2-5
cdr3_aa: ASSFSTSGETQY

v_call: TRBV5-1
j_call: .
cdr3_aa: ASSPRGGQGARFEQY

v_call: TRBV4-3
j_call: TRBJ2-2
cdr3_aa: ASSQEQVPTGELF

v_call: TRBV7-2
j_call: TRBJ1-5
cdr3_aa: ASSLGQGYGQPQH

v_call: TRBV4-1
j_call: TRBJ2-7
cdr3_aa: ASSQEQQVVYEQY

v_call: TRBV6-5
j_call: TRBJ1-1
cdr3_aa: ASSYRGSLNTEAF

v_call: TRBV9
j_call: TRBJ2-2
cdr3_aa: ASSVRGTIPGELF

v_call: TRBV5-4
j_call: TRBJ1-2
cdr3_aa: ASSHNRGGFENSGYT

v_call: TRBV2
j_call: TRBJ2-7
cdr3_aa: ASTERAYEQY

v_call: TRBV28
j_call: TRBJ1-4
cdr3_aa: ASSLPQGNEKLF

v_call: TRBV30
j_call: TRBJ1-5
cdr3_aa: ACGDQPQH

v_call: TRBV9
j_call: TRBJ2-7
cdr3_aa: ASSHGQANEQY

v_call: TRBV19
j_call: TRBJ2-7
cdr3_aa: ASKRENQGSYEQY

v_call: TRBV6-6
j_call: TRBJ1-4
cdr3_aa: ASSYSGRSGEKLF

v_call: TRBV15
j_call: TRBJ1-5
cdr3_aa: ATSRGQDYSNQPQH

v_call: TRBV5-1
j_call: TRBJ2-3
cdr3_aa: ASSGVAGKY

v_call: TRBV28
j_call: TRBJ2-2
cdr3_aa: ASSLAGRPGELF

v_call: TRBV27
j_call: TRBJ2-7
cdr3_aa: ASRTRGQGLAGGIGEQY

v_call: TRBV12-5
j_call: TRBJ2-1
cdr3_aa: ASGPGGPYNEQF

v_call: TRBV28
j_call: TRBJ2-7
cdr3_aa: ASSLFGARDRGRYEQY

v_call: TRBV7-6
j_call: TRBJ2-1
cdr3_aa: ASSLGLLAGVIGNEQF

v_call: TRBV27
j_call: TRBJ1-4
cdr3_aa: ASRPKQADALGKLF

v_call: TRBV28
j_call: TRBJ2-3
cdr3_aa: ASSPYSGGVADTQY

v_call: TRBV7-3
j_call: TRBJ2-3
cdr3_aa: ASSFAGPPDTQY

v_call: TRBV10-3
j_call: TRBJ1-6
cdr3_aa: AADGGDSPLH

v_call: TRBV12-5
j_call: TRBJ2-3
cdr3_aa: ASGLVLGGSDTQY

v_call: TRBV11-3
j_call: TRBJ2-2
cdr3_aa: ASSLGSRAGELF

v_call: TRBV5-4
j_call: TRBJ2-2
cdr3_aa: ASSLAVNTGELF